Each of the 18 T cell receptor beta chains below was sequenced from the same sample in a study of T cells in Graves' hyperthyroidism and ophthalmopathy. What was amplified from RNA transcripts were TCR beta CDR3 regions. Carried out on the TCR CDR3, a first-round RT-PCR used the HTBI primer set. TCRdb passed the multiplex PCR reads through MiXCR, listing each CDR3 protein once. The profile shows about 480,000 distinct CDR3 sequences, roughly 22% of them singletons. Sample: blood. Receptors originate from a woman aged 65 to 85 with Graves' ophthalmopathy.

This clonotype was found a few times. The genes are TRBV9 and TRBJ2-1, with D perhaps TRBD1 or TRBD2 (5 bases each). The CDR3 sequence is 19 residues long. V was cut by 0 bases and J by 0 bases, with 19 bases left in between. Looked up from germline, CDR1 is SGDLS and CDR2 is YYNGEE. The CDR3 bases are TGTGCCAGCAGCGTAGGGGCCCCAGGTTGGGACGGCTCCTACAATGAGCAGTTCTTC. It is translated as CASSVGAPGWDGSYNEQFF.

The chain is built from TRBV7-9 and TRBJ1-4; D remains ambiguous. V gave up 5 bases and J gave up 5 bases, with 9 bases separating them. CDR1 SEHNR and CDR2 FQNEAQ come from the germline V gene (reference sequence). This CDR3 contains 13 residues. In DNA form, the CDR3 reads TGTGCCAGCAGCACGACCTTAAATGAAAAACTGTTTTTT. This translates into CASSTTLNEKLFF.

This clonotype occurred a few times. The rearrangement links TRBV28 to TRBJ1-6; 7 positions match TRBD1. J was trimmed by 9 bases and V by 11 bases; bases with no gene match: 10. CDR1 and CDR2 from the germline V gene are MDHEN and SYDVKM. The CDR3 sequence is 13 residues long. The CDR3 DNA reads TGTGCCTCCACCGGGACAGTCACTTCACCCCTCCACTTT. Its translation: CASTGTVTSPLHF. Looking up the rest from reference TRBV28 and TRBJ1-6 gives the full variable domain: DVKVTQSSRYLVKRTGEKVFLECVQDMDHENMFWYRQDPGLGLRLIYFSYDVKMKEKGDIPEGYSVSREKKERFSLILESASTNQTSMYLCASTGTVTSPLHFGNGTRLTVT.

Many counts were recorded for this clonotype. The CDR3 region is CASSLDRERGSYTF. The DNA for the CDR3 is TGTGCCAGCAGTTTAGACCGAGAGAGAGGAAGCTACACCTTC. The genes are TRBV12-3 or TRBV12-4 and TRBJ1-2; D is unresolved. This CDR3 has 14 residues. V was clipped by 1 base and J by 9 bases, with 15 bases between them.

This rearrangement joins TRBV7-2 to TRBJ2-7; D tentatively fits TRBD1 or TRBD2 (6 bases each). The CDR3 has 16 amino acids. The V gene's germline CDR1 is SGHTA and CDR2 FQGNSA. V gave up 1 base and J gave up 0 bases, with 13 bases separating them. CDR3 sequence (DNA): TGTGCCAGCAGCTTAGGAGGGGGGACGGGCTCCTACGAGCAGTACTTC. Protein sequence: CASSLGGGTGSYEQYF.

J is TRBJ2-3 and V is TRBV10-3, with TRBD2 identical over 11 bases. V lost 9 bases, J lost 4 bases, and 6 bases stayed unmatched. Germline assignment: CDR1 ENHRY and CDR2 SYGVKD. The CDR3 consists of 14 residues. The CDR3, as DNA: TGTGCCATTCTAGCGGGGGGAGGGGCAGATACGCAGTATTTT. Protein: CAILAGGGADTQYF.

The chain is built from TRBV20-1 and TRBJ2-3; D call uncertain. Per germline, CDR1 DFQATT and CDR2 SNEGSKA (reference sequence). CDR3 size: 14 residues. The V gene lost 6 bases and the J gene lost 2 bases, with 15 bases spanning the gap. The CDR3 DNA reads TGCAGTGCCGCGGACGGTCCTTCCACAGATACGCAGTATTTT. This codes for CSAADGPSTDTQYF.

The V and J genes are TRBV19 and TRBJ2-1; D is unclear. Trimming removed 4 bases at V and 4 bases at J, with 8 bases between. The CDR3 extends over 13 amino acids. Per germline, CDR1 LNHDA and CDR2 SQIVND (reference sequence). CDR3 DNA: TGTGCCAGTAGTAACTACGCATACAATGAGCAGTTCTTC. Translated, it gives CASSNYAYNEQFF.

This clonotype appeared many times. The V gene is TRBV6-2 or TRBV6-3, the J gene TRBJ2-7; 8 nucleotides agree with TRBD1. The CDR3 consists of 15 residues. The germline V gene encodes CDR1 MNHEY and CDR2 SVGEGT. The V gene end was trimmed by 6 bases and the J gene end by 2 bases; junction bases not matched to a gene: 9. The CDR3 loop is CASSADRVDPYEQYF. CDR3 DNA sequence: TGTGCCAGCAGCGCGGACAGGGTCGATCCCTACGAGCAGTACTTC.

The CDR3 loop reads CSAHSGDLKQYF. The CDR3 DNA follows: TGCAGTGCCCACTCGGGGGATCTGAAGCAGTACTTC. The gene calls are TRBV20-1 and TRBJ2-7, with D possibly being TRBD2 (6 bases). This CDR3 is built from 12 residues. The germline V gene has CDR1 DFQATT and CDR2 SNEGSKA (reference sequence). Between the trimmed V and J ends, which lost 6 bases and 8 bases, there was a span of 17 bases.

The table lists this clonotype with many counts. This rearrangement joins TRBV27 to TRBJ2-1; TRBD1 matches at 8 bases. Germline CDR1 is MNHEY and CDR2 is SMNVEV (reference sequence). J gave up 3 bases and V 5 bases, and 6 bases lay outside the gene matches. The CDR3 extends over 15 amino acids. The CDR3 sequence is CASSLRQGNYNEQFF. The CDR3 region has the DNA TGTGCCAGCAGTCTCCGACAGGGGAACTACAATGAGCAGTTCTTC.

This clonotype was seen a handful of times. The genes are TRBV7-9 and TRBJ2-1; D is possibly TRBD2 (5 bases). Trimming took 4 bases from V and 0 from J, leaving 16 bases between them. The CDR3 contains 17 residues. CDR1 SEHNR and CDR2 FQNEAQ come from the germline V gene (reference sequence). CDR3: CASSSSFRRSSYNEQFF. The CDR3 DNA reads as TGTGCCAGCAGCTCTTCTTTTCGGAGGAGCTCCTACAATGAGCAGTTCTTC.

This clonotype was picked up many times. V and J are TRBV7-9 and TRBJ2-7; no clear D. V shed 5 bases and J shed 3 bases, with 11 bases lying between them. The CDR3 is 13 residues long. From germline, CDR1 is SEHNR and CDR2 FQNEAQ (reference sequence). This CDR3 is CASSPLSLYEQYF. CDR3 nucleotide sequence: TGTGCCAGCAGCCCACTGTCGCTCTACGAGCAGTACTTC.

V and J are TRBV20-1 and TRBJ1-5, with D perhaps matching TRBD1 (6 bases). The CDR3 contains 15 residues. Germline V gene sequence: CDR1 DFQATT, CDR2 SNEGSKA (reference sequence). V dropped 2 bases and J dropped 6 bases, with 17 bases sitting between them. The CDR3 coding sequence is TGCAGTGCTAGACCTTTCTCAGGGGAGCGTCAGCCCCAGCATTTT. Protein sequence: CSARPFSGERQPQHF.

The J gene is TRBJ1-2, the V gene TRBV4-1; D may be TRBD1 (5 bases). V lost 0 bases and J lost 8, with 13 bases in between. Germline V CDR1 and CDR2: MGHRA, YSYEKL. This CDR3 contains 14 residues. The DNA for the CDR3 is TGCGCCAGCAGCCAAGATAATACGGGGCACGGCTACACCTTC. It specifies CASSQDNTGHGYTF.

With regard to this clonotype: A much larger clone lies one base from this, so it may be a read error. This chain joins TRBV3-1 and TRBJ2-3; D call uncertain. Germline CDR1 and CDR2: LGHDT and YNNKEL (reference sequence). This CDR3 spans 12 amino acids. The CDR3 here is CASSQDQGTRYF. As DNA, the CDR3 is TGTGCCAGCAGCCAAGATCAAGGTACGCGGTATTTT.

This clonotype was observed a handful of times. A junction end diverges from the germline sequence, so it may reflect a read error. The chain recombines TRBV11-2 with TRBJ1-1, with no clear D. This CDR3 is built from 13 residues. From germline, CDR1 is SGHAT and CDR2 FQNNGV. CDR3 nucleotides: TGTGCCAGCAGCTTAGGCACGAACACTGGAGCTTTCTTT. Residues: CASSLGTNTGAFF.

This rearrangement joins TRBV20-1 to TRBJ2-5; 8 nucleotides match TRBD2. Losses at the gene ends were 0 bases for V and 5 bases for J; bases not matched to a gene: 8. Germline V lookup: CDR1 DFQATT, CDR2 SNEGSKA (reference sequence). This CDR3 spans 15 amino acids. CDR3 in amino acids: CSAREREGPGETQYF. The CDR3 bases are TGCAGTGCTAGAGAACGGGAGGGCCCGGGGGAGACCCAGTACTTC.